This T cell receptor (beta chain) was captured by sequencing in a study of T cell changes during pregnancy in multiple sclerosis. Assay: immunoSEQ multiplex PCR; the TCRdb copy retains only in-frame clones and omits some. The data show roughly 44,000 clones, more than 70% seen once. The CDR3 has 12 residues. V shed 4 bases and J 7 bases; nucleotides not matched to a gene: 4. The germline V gene has CDR1 SGHRS and CDR2 YFSETQ. The TCR sequence derives from a female donor in good health, enrolled as a control in a pregnancy study. This rearrangement joins TRBV5-1 to TRBJ2-7, with 8 nucleotides matching TRBD2. The sample was CD8+ T cells from peripheral blood mononuclear cells, taken after pregnancy. The CDR3 sequence: CASSPSGGEQYF. As DNA, the CDR3 is TGCGCCAGCAGCCCATCGGGAGGGGAGCAGTACTTC.